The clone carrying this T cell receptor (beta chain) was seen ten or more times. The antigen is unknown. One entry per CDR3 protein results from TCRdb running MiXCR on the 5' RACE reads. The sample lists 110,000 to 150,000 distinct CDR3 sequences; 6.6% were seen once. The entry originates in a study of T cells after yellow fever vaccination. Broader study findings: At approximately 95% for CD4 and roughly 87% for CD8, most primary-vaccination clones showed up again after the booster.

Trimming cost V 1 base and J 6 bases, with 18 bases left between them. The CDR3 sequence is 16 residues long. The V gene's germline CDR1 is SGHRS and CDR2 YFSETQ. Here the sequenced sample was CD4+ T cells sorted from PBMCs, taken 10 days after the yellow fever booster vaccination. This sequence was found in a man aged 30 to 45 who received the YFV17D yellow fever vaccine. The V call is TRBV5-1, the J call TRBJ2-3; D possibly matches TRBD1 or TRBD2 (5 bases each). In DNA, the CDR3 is TGCGCCAGCAGCTTGCCGGGCTCCGGGGCCGATGATACGCAGTATTTT. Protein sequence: CASSLPGSGADDTQYF.